Listed here are 18 T cell receptor beta chains from one sample, sequenced in a study of cytomegalovirus exposure and HLA in healthy donors. The PCR used 60 Vbeta and 13 Jbeta primers. Assay: immunoSEQ multiplex PCR; the TCRdb copy retains only in-frame clones and omits some. The sample holds 200,000 or so clones, 80% to 90% seen once. The sequenced sample was PBMCs. The receptors originated from a man aged 25 to 40 in good health and CMV-seronegative.

The chain recombines TRBV5-1 with TRBJ2-2; TRBD1 aligns across 8 bases. CDR1 and CDR2 (germline): SGHRS, YFSETQ. After removal of 7 bases from V and 4 bases from J, the junction contained 9 bases not matched to a gene. The CDR3 covers 15 residues. Written as DNA, the CDR3 is TGCGCCAGCCATCCCGGACAGGGATCCACCGGGGAGCTGTTTTTT. The encoded protein is CASHPGQGSTGELFF.

Only one count was recorded for this clone. V usage is TRBV10-1 and J usage is TRBJ2-5, with 10 nucleotides matching TRBD1. The DNA end lines up better with TRBJ2-7; the J call may be wrong. Germline assignment: CDR1 WNHNN and CDR2 SYGVQD (reference sequence). CDR3 length: 15 amino acids. CDR3 protein: CASSDWTGGSYEQYF. DNA of the CDR3: TGCGCCAGCAGTGACTGGACAGGGGGCTCCTACGAGCAGTACTTC.

This chain joins TRBV11-3 and TRBJ1-1; D is unresolved. This CDR3 is built from 14 residues. Trimming cost V 5 bases and J 4 bases, with 14 bases left between them. Germline assignment: CDR1 SGHNT and CDR2 YENEEA. DNA for the CDR3: TGTGCCAGCAGCCCCCAACGGGAGGCCACTGAAGCTTTCTTT. Amino acid sequence: CASSPQREATEAFF. The full variable domain, its missing parts supplied by reference TRBV11-3 and TRBJ1-1, is EAGVVQSPRYKIIEKKQPVAFWCNPISGHNTLYWYLQNLGQGPELLIRYENEEAVDDSQLPKDRFSAERLKGVDSTLKIQPAELGDSAVYLCASSPQREATEAFFGQGTRLTVV.

The chain is built from TRBV6-4 and TRBJ2-2, with D uncertain. The length of the CDR3 is 13 residues. CDR1 is MRHNA, CDR2 SNTAGT, per germline. With 4 bases removed from V and 4 bases from J, the gap between germline ends came to 7 bases. CDR3: CASSGQATGELFF. CDR3 DNA sequence: TGTGCCAGCAGTGGCCAGGCCACCGGGGAGCTGTTTTTT.

This clone was recorded a few times. The chain uses TRBV6-6 and TRBJ2-1, with TRBD1 matching over 11 bases. Per the germline V gene, CDR1 is MNHNY and CDR2 is SVGAGI (reference sequence). The CDR3 loop spans 12 amino acids. V lost 9 bases to trimming and J lost 14 bases; unmatched junction nucleotides: 9. The CDR3: CASLSGQGEKFF. The DNA of the CDR3 is TGTGCCAGTTTGTCGGGACAGGGGGAGAAGTTCTTC.

The chain couples TRBV11-2 to TRBJ2-5; the D gene is possibly TRBD1 (5 bases). Trimming removed 5 bases from V and 2 bases from J, with 12 bases in between. The CDR3 has 14 residues. Germline assignment: CDR1 SGHAT and CDR2 FQNNGV. The DNA of the CDR3 is TGTGCCAGCAGCCCGCGACAGCCACAAGAGACCCAGTACTTC. Amino acids: CASSPRQPQETQYF. Using reference TRBV11-2 and TRBJ2-5 for the parts outside the CDR3, the full variable domain is EAGVAQSPRYKIIEKRQSVAFWCNPISGHATLYWYQQILGQGPKLLIQFQNNGVVDDSQLPKDRFSAERLKGVDSTLKIQPAKLEDSAVYLCASSPRQPQETQYFGPGTRLLVL.

In its sample, this clone was seen a few times. V usage is TRBV5-6 and J usage is TRBJ2-5; 7 nucleotides line up with TRBD2. The CDR3 runs to 15 residues. J was trimmed by 1 base and V by 3 bases; bases with no gene match: 6. Germline-derived CDR1 and CDR2 are SGHDT and YYEEEE. The CDR3 loop is CASSSLTSAQETQYF. DNA for the CDR3: TGTGCCAGCAGCTCCTTAACTAGCGCCCAAGAGACCCAGTACTTC.

This clone has a single count. CDR3 loop: CASRLLGGSTDTQYF. Written as DNA, the CDR3 is TGTGCCAGCAGACTTCTCGGGGGGAGCACAGATACGCAGTATTTT. This chain links TRBV7-2 with TRBJ2-3; TRBD2 agrees at 7 bases. The CDR3 has 15 residues. Germline V gene sequence: CDR1 SGHTA, CDR2 FQGNSA. J lost 0 bases, V lost 6 bases, and 6 bases had no gene match.

The chain recombines TRBV5-1 with TRBJ2-3; TRBD2 matches at 7 bases. Trimming removed 2 bases from V and 4 bases from J; junction bases left unmatched: 7. CDR3 length equals 15 residues. CDR1 is SGHRS, CDR2 YFSETQ, per germline. The CDR3 loop is CASSLAGLLSDTQYF. As DNA, the CDR3 is TGCGCCAGCAGCTTAGCGGGGCTCCTCTCAGATACGCAGTATTTT.

The chain has TRBV6-4 and TRBJ2-7, with a possible D match to TRBD2 (5 bases). The germline gives CDR1 MRHNA, CDR2 SNTAGT. Trimming removed 7 bases from V and 4 bases from J, with 11 bases in between. CDR3 length equals 12 residues. Written as DNA, the CDR3 is TGTGCCAGCAATAAAAGGGAGTACGAGCAGTACTTC. Its protein is CASNKREYEQYF.

This chain connects TRBV5-1 to TRBJ2-5; maybe TRBD1 (6 bases). CDR3 length: 14 residues. V was cut by 3 bases and J by 4 bases, with 13 bases left in between. Germline CDR1 and CDR2: SGHRS and YFSETQ. The CDR3 loop reads CASSSGWGRETQYF. In DNA, the CDR3 is TGCGCCAGCAGCTCGGGCTGGGGGCGAGAGACCCAGTACTTC.

This chain joins TRBV9 and TRBJ1-2; no reliable D call. CDR1 and CDR2 from the germline V gene are SGDLS and YYNGEE. CDR3 size: 15 residues. The V gene lost 4 bases and the J gene lost 7 bases, with 20 bases spanning the gap. CDR3 amino acids: CASSLGFLREGGYTF. CDR3 sequence (DNA): TGTGCCAGCAGCCTCGGGTTCCTGCGGGAGGGTGGCTACACCTTC.

This clone has more than one count but fewer than ten. The rearrangement joins TRBV18 to TRBJ2-2, with no clear D. V was trimmed by 3 bases and J by 7 bases, leaving 12 bases between them. The CDR3 runs to 14 residues. CDR1 is KGHSH, CDR2 LQKENI, per germline. CDR3 sequence reads: CASSPLETGGELFF. The DNA of the CDR3 is TGTGCCAGCTCACCCCTAGAAACCGGCGGGGAGCTGTTTTTT.

This clone has a handful of counts. The rearrangement uses TRBV6-1 and TRBJ1-1; D not resolved. CDR3 length equals 15 residues. V was cut by 3 bases and J by 2 bases, with 13 bases left in between. Germline V gene sequence: CDR1 MNHNS, CDR2 SASEGT. CDR3 sequence: CASSDPLLFNTEAFF. The CDR3 nucleotides read TGTGCCAGCAGTGATCCCCTACTATTTAACACTGAAGCTTTCTTT.

V usage is TRBV29-1 and J usage is TRBJ1-2; 9 bases line up with TRBD1. The CDR3 covers 11 residues. Trimming removed 6 bases from V and 6 bases from J; junction bases left unmatched: 2. Germline CDR1 is SQVTM and CDR2 is ANQGSEA. The CDR3, as DNA: TGCAGCGTACGGACAGGGGATGGCTACACCTTC. It encodes CSVRTGDGYTF.

This clone appeared once. The chain uses TRBV18 and TRBJ2-1, with a possible D match to TRBD1 (5 bases). The V end was cut by 3 bases, the J end by 1 base, with 10 bases between. Germline values: CDR1 KGHSH, CDR2 LQKENI. The CDR3 runs 15 residues. The CDR3 protein is CASSPQGGSYNEQFF. Here the CDR3 DNA reads TGTGCCAGCTCACCTCAGGGTGGATCCTACAATGAGCAGTTCTTC.

This clone was seen once. V and J are TRBV21-1 and TRBJ1-2; TRBD1 was called by the table and not checked on the DNA. TRBV21-1 corresponds to a pseudogene. CDR3 size: 13 residues. CDR3 in amino acids: CASSRPGQGPSPF. CDR3 nucleotide sequence: TGTGCCAGCAGCCGACCGGGACAGGGTCCGTCCCCCTTC.

V gene TRBV28 combines with J gene TRBJ1-5; no definite D call. In germline, CDR1 is MDHEN, CDR2 SYDVKM. Trimming pared 6 bases from V and 7 bases from J, leaving 16 bases between. The CDR3 extends over 14 amino acids. The CDR3 sequence: CASRGAGRFQPQHF. The CDR3 coding sequence is TGTGCCAGCAGGGGAGCCGGACGCTTCCAGCCCCAGCATTTT.